The next 26 T cell receptor beta chains were all read from a single sample in a study of blood T cell repertoires in COVID-19. Profiled with immunoSEQ multiplex PCR; TCRdb holds only in-frame clones, not every one. Among around 80,000 clones listed, about three quarters were seen once. The sample consisted of peripheral blood. Receptors were obtained from a man aged 50 or older with active or convalescent COVID-19.

This clone was seen a single time. The J gene is TRBJ2-7, the V gene TRBV7-2; 14 nucleotides agree with TRBD2. After removal of 5 bases from V and 7 bases from J, the junction contained 13 bases not matched to a gene. Germline lookup yields CDR1 SGHTA and CDR2 FQGNSA. This CDR3 contains 17 residues. CDR3 loop: CASSRGQRLAGGREQYF. CDR3 in DNA: TGTGCCAGCAGCCGCGGACAACGACTAGCGGGGGGGCGAGAGCAGTACTTC.

The rearrangement joins TRBV4-3 to TRBJ1-5; 12 nucleotides line up with TRBD1. The germline V gene encodes CDR1 LGHNA and CDR2 YSLEER. The CDR3 totals 15 residues. The V and J ends lost 4 bases and 3 bases, in that order; junction bases with no gene match: 1. This CDR3 is CASSRDRGPNQPQHF. The CDR3 DNA is TGCGCCAGCAGCCGGGACAGGGGGCCCAATCAGCCCCAGCATTTT.

The J gene is TRBJ2-7, the V gene TRBV5-1; D is unresolved. CDR1 is SGHRS and CDR2 is YFSETQ in the germline V gene. This CDR3 has 13 amino acids. The V end was cut by 0 bases, the J end by 0 bases, with 4 bases between. CDR3 residues: CASSLVGSYEQYF. The CDR3 coding sequence is TGCGCCAGCAGCTTGGTCGGCTCCTACGAGCAGTACTTC.

Details on this clone: One end of the junction is discordant with germline, which a read error may explain. CDR3 sequence reads: CVSSYSGGAGETQYF. In DNA form, the CDR3 reads TGTGTCAGCAGTTACTCAGGCGGGGCGGGGGAGACCCAGTACTTC. The gene calls are TRBV6-5 and TRBJ2-5; a possible D gene is TRBD2 (6 bases). CDR1 and CDR2 (germline): MNHEY, SVGAGI. This CDR3 region has 15 residues.

The genes are TRBV10-3 and TRBJ1-2, with D possibly matching TRBD1 (6 bases). Between the trimmed V and J ends, which lost 2 bases and 5 bases, there was a span of 9 bases. CDR3 length: 13 residues. CDR1 and CDR2 (germline): ENHRY, SYGVKD. DNA for the CDR3: TGTGCCATCAGTGAGAGGACAGAGTATGGCTACACCTTC. Its protein is CAISERTEYGYTF.

The rearrangement uses TRBV13 and TRBJ1-1; 8 nucleotides line up with TRBD1. The CDR3 runs to 15 residues. Germline CDR1 PRHDT, CDR2 FYEKMQ (reference sequence). The J segment lost 3 bases and the V segment lost 1 base, leaving 4 bases of the junction unmatched. The CDR3 DNA reads TGTGCCAGCAGCTTAGTCACAGGGGGGGACACTGAAGCTTTCTTT. Translation: CASSLVTGGDTEAFF.

The gene calls are TRBV9 and TRBJ1-5; D is unclear. Germline CDR1 reads SGDLS; CDR2 reads YYNGEE. The CDR3 consists of 13 residues. V was pared by 0 bases and J by 6 bases, with 7 bases between. CDR3 sequence reads: CASSVGGPQPQHF. The CDR3 DNA reads TGTGCCAGCAGCGTAGGTGGCCCTCAGCCCCAGCATTTT.

This clone turned up a few times. This chain links TRBV4-3 with TRBJ1-2, with 9 bases identical to TRBD1. This CDR3 is built from 15 residues. Germline values: CDR1 LGHNA, CDR2 YSLEER. The junction had 6 bases not matched to a gene; V was cut back by 5 bases and J by 2 bases. CDR3 region: CASSFRTGANYGYTF. For the CDR3, the DNA is TGCGCCAGCAGCTTCCGGACAGGGGCCAACTATGGCTACACCTTC.

J is TRBJ2-1 and V is TRBV21-1; TRBD2, as called in the table, went unchecked against the DNA. TRBV21-1 is recorded as a pseudogene. The CDR3 has 18 amino acids. The CDR3 protein is CASTMPGLAGSSYNEQFF. The CDR3 DNA reads as TGTGCCAGCACCATGCCGGGACTAGCGGGGAGCTCCTACAATGAGCAGTTCTTC.

This chain uses TRBV7-8 with TRBJ2-1; D call uncertain. V gave up 1 base and J gave up 0 bases, with 10 bases separating them. The CDR3 has 16 amino acids. In germline, CDR1 is SGHVS, CDR2 FQNEAQ. The DNA for the CDR3 is TGTGCCAGCAGCTTAGTTGTCTCTCTCTCCTACAATGAGCAGTTCTTC. Its translation: CASSLVVSLSYNEQFF. Supplemented by reference TRBV7-8 and TRBJ2-1, the full variable domain reads GAGVSQSPRYKVAKRGQDVALRCDPISGHVSLFWYQQALGQGPEFLTYFQNEAQLDKSGLPSDRFFAERPEGSVSTLKIQRTQQEDSAVYLCASSLVVSLSYNEQFFGPGTRLTVL.

This chain joins TRBV19 and TRBJ2-4, with D maybe TRBD1 (5 bases). Germline loops: CDR1 LNHDA, CDR2 SQIVND (reference sequence). This CDR3 has 13 residues. The germline V and J ends were trimmed by 8 bases and 0 bases, with 8 bases remaining between them. The CDR3 is CASLDRAKNIQYF. The CDR3, as DNA: TGTGCCAGTCTTGACAGAGCCAAAAACATTCAGTACTTC. The complete variable domain, with remaining parts taken from reference TRBV19 and TRBJ2-4, reads DGGITQSPKYLFRKEGQNVTLSCEQNLNHDAMYWYRQDPGQGLRLIYYSQIVNDFQKGDIAEGYSVSREKKESFPLTVTSAQKNPTAFYLCASLDRAKNIQYFGAGTRLSVL.

The chain has TRBV19 and TRBJ1-1; 7 positions match TRBD1. The CDR3 is made up of 13 amino acids. The germline V gene encodes CDR1 LNHDA and CDR2 SQIVND (reference sequence). Losses at the gene ends were 5 bases for V and 11 bases for J; bases not matched to a gene: 11. The CDR3 region has the DNA TGTGCCAGTAGTGAACGGACAGGTCTCGGGGCTTTCTTT. This translates into CASSERTGLGAFF.

The rearrangement links TRBV19 to TRBJ2-1, with TRBD2 as a possible D gene (5 bases). Trimming stripped 3 bases from V and 9 bases from J, with 12 bases between. The V gene's germline CDR1 is LNHDA and CDR2 SQIVND (reference sequence). This CDR3 has 13 residues. The CDR3 nucleotides read TGTGCCAGTAGTATCGTAGCCGCGGGTGAGCAGTTCTTC. This gives the protein CASSIVAAGEQFF.

The CDR3 here is CASSLEVGQTYEQYF. As DNA, the CDR3 is TGTGCCAGCAGCTTAGAGGTCGGACAGACCTACGAGCAGTACTTC. This chain connects TRBV7-6 to TRBJ2-7; perhaps TRBD1 as D (6 bases). The CDR3 totals 15 residues. Trimming took off 1 base at V and 2 bases at J, with 12 bases between the two ends. Germline V lookup: CDR1 SGHVS, CDR2 FNYEAQ.

This clone has just a few counts. The gene calls are TRBV13 and TRBJ2-3; the match to TRBD2 covers 11 bases. The length of the CDR3 is 15 residues. From germline, CDR1 is PRHDT and CDR2 FYEKMQ (reference sequence). The V segment lost 8 bases and the J segment 1 base; nucleotides outside the gene matches: 5. CDR3 protein: CASVHSGGGTDTQYF. The DNA for the CDR3 is TGTGCCAGCGTACATAGCGGGGGGGGCACAGATACGCAGTATTTT.

The chain couples TRBV7-8 to TRBJ2-2, with 9 positions matching TRBD2. This CDR3 spans 16 amino acids. CDR1 and CDR2 from the germline V gene are SGHVS and FQNEAQ. The ends lost 5 bases at V and 6 bases at J; junction bases unmatched: 10. CDR3 sequence reads: CASSPPGRGGSGELFF. The DNA for the CDR3 is TGTGCCAGCAGCCCCCCGGGGCGGGGGGGCTCCGGGGAGCTGTTTTTT.

This chain links TRBV30 with TRBJ1-1, with unresolved D. This CDR3 spans 14 amino acids. Germline V lookup: CDR1 GTSNPN, CDR2 SVGIG (reference sequence). Trimming stripped 0 bases from V and 5 bases from J, with 13 bases between. CDR3 sequence: CAWSVYLERTEAFF. The DNA for the CDR3 is TGTGCCTGGAGTGTATATTTGGAGCGGACTGAAGCTTTCTTT.

J is TRBJ2-2 and V is TRBV5-1, with D perhaps matching TRBD2 (7 bases). V lost 4 bases and J lost 2, with 15 bases in between. CDR1 is SGHRS and CDR2 is YFSETQ in the germline V gene. This CDR3 contains 16 residues. CDR3 nucleotides: TGCGCCAGCAGCCTGCTAGGGGGGGCAAACACCGGGGAGCTGTTTTTT. Protein sequence: CASSLLGGANTGELFF.

This clone was observed a few times. The chain couples TRBV20-1 to TRBJ1-4; TRBD1 agrees at 9 bases. The CDR3 is 11 amino acids. From germline, CDR1 is DFQATT and CDR2 SNEGSKA (reference sequence). V shed 4 bases, J shed 13 bases, and the junction held 4 bases outside the gene matches. The CDR3 protein is CSATSGQGLFF. CDR3 coding DNA: TGCAGTGCTACCTCGGGACAGGGACTGTTTTTT.

The chain couples TRBV30 to TRBJ2-1; 7 bases agree with TRBD2. In germline, CDR1 is GTSNPN, CDR2 SVGIG (reference sequence). The CDR3 runs 15 residues. The ends lost 2 bases at V and 0 bases at J; junction bases unmatched: 4. CDR3 protein: CAWSLGGGSYNEQFF. For the CDR3, the DNA is TGTGCCTGGAGTCTTGGGGGGGGCTCCTACAATGAGCAGTTCTTC.

The V call is TRBV5-1, the J call TRBJ2-3; 14 positions match TRBD2. Germline lookup yields CDR1 SGHRS and CDR2 YFSETQ. V gave up 4 bases and J gave up 7 bases; unmatched junction bases: 5. The CDR3 runs to 15 residues. Here the CDR3 DNA reads TGCGCCAGCAGCGCGACTAGCGGGGGGGGAAATACGCAGTATTTT. Translating gives CASSATSGGGNTQYF.

V and J are TRBV12-3 or TRBV12-4 and TRBJ1-2; the D is unclear. Trimming removed 3 bases from V and 7 bases from J, with 6 bases in between. The CDR3 runs to 11 residues. CDR3 loop: CASSLSGGYTF. The CDR3 DNA reads TGTGCCAGCAGTTTGAGTGGTGGCTACACCTTC.

The rearrangement uses TRBV5-1 and TRBJ2-5, with TRBD2 matching over 8 bases. Germline values: CDR1 SGHRS, CDR2 YFSETQ. CDR3 length: 14 amino acids. The V segment lost 7 bases and the J segment 5 bases; nucleotides outside the gene matches: 10. The CDR3 region has the DNA TGCGCCAGCGGCCCCCGGGGGGGCCAGGAGACCCAGTACTTC. Translation gives CASGPRGGQETQYF.

The genes are TRBV14 and TRBJ1-1; unclear D gene. The CDR3 is 12 residues long. In germline, CDR1 is SGHDN, CDR2 FVKESK. V lost 3 bases, J lost 11 bases, and 13 bases lay in between. CDR3 protein: CASSQVGESAFF. The CDR3 region has the DNA TGTGCCAGCAGCCAGGTGGGAGAGTCGGCTTTCTTT.

The gene calls are TRBV9 and TRBJ1-6; no clear D gene. CDR3 length equals 13 residues. Germline V gene lookup returns CDR1 SGDLS and CDR2 YYNGEE. The V and J ends lost 0 bases and 11 bases respectively, with 9 bases between them. DNA for the CDR3: TGTGCCAGCAGCGTAGACTCCTCCCCACCCCTCCACTTT. It is translated as CASSVDSSPPLHF. Full variable domain (missing parts from reference TRBV9 and TRBJ1-6): DSGVTQTPKHLITATGQRVTLRCSPRSGDLSVYWYQQSLDQGLQFLIQYYNGEERAKGNILERFSAQQFPDLHSELNLSSLELGDSALYFCASSVDSSPPLHFGNGTRLTVT.

This chain connects TRBV19 to TRBJ1-1, with D possibly matching TRBD1 (5 bases). Germline V gives CDR1 LNHDA, CDR2 SQIVND (reference sequence). The length of the CDR3 is 15 residues. V lost 3 bases to trimming and J lost 0 bases, with 11 bases between them. CDR3 region: CASSIFGGMNTEAFF. CDR3 coding DNA: TGTGCCAGTAGTATCTTCGGGGGGATGAACACTGAAGCTTTCTTT.